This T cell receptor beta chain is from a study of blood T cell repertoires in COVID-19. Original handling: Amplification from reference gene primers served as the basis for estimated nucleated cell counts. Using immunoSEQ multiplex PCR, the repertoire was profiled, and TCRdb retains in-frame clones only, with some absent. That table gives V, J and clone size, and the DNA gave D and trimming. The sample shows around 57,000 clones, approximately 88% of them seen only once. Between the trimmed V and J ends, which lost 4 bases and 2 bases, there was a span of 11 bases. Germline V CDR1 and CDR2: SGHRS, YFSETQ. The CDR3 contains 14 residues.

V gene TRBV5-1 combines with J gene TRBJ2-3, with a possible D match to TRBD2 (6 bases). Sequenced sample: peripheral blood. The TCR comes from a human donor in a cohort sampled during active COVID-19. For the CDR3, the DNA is TGCGCCAGCAGCCTCAGGACTAACACAGATACGCAGTATTTT. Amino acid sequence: CASSLRTNTDTQYF.